Below, 18 T cell receptor beta chains from the same sample are listed, as sequenced in a study of T cells in Graves' hyperthyroidism and ophthalmopathy. Amplification of TCR beta CDR3 regions was performed using RNA transcripts as template. First-round RT-PCR targeting the TCR CDR3 was performed with the HTBI primer set. TCRdb reprocessed the multiplex PCR reads via MiXCR and lists one record per CDR3 protein. The table lists around 420,000 distinct CDR3 sequences, around 14% of them singletons. Input material: blood. These receptors all stem from a woman aged 18-29 years with Graves' hyperthyroidism.

The chain has TRBV4-3 and TRBJ1-3; D is unclear. Trimming stripped 2 bases from V and 0 bases from J, with 11 bases between. There are 16 residues in the CDR3. In germline, CDR1 is LGHNA, CDR2 YSLEER. The CDR3 sequence is CASSQHVGSSGNTIYF. DNA of the CDR3: TGCGCCAGCAGCCAACATGTGGGCAGCTCTGGAAACACCATATATTTT.

The J gene is TRBJ2-1, the V gene TRBV12-5, with 8 bases aligning to TRBD2. Germline V gives CDR1 LGHNT, CDR2 FRNRAP. V shed 2 bases and J 3 bases; nucleotides not matched to a gene: 3. The CDR3 runs to 15 residues. CDR3 loop: CASGLSLAGYNEQFF. CDR3 sequence (DNA): TGTGCTAGTGGTTTGTCCCTAGCGGGCTACAATGAGCAGTTCTTC.

This clonotype was found many times. The chain recombines TRBV12-3 or TRBV12-4 with TRBJ2-2; possibly TRBD2 for D (7 bases). The V gene lost 3 bases and the J gene lost 0 bases, with 14 bases spanning the gap. The CDR3 length is 17 residues. The DNA of the CDR3 is TGTGCCAGCAGTTTGCTGGCGGGGGCTGCGAACACCGGGGAGCTGTTTTTT. Translated, it gives CASSLLAGAANTGELFF.

This clonotype came up a few times. This chain connects TRBV6-1 to TRBJ2-4, with D possibly matching TRBD1 (6 bases). Germline assignment: CDR1 MNHNS and CDR2 SASEGT. The CDR3 is 15 amino acids. Trimming removed 6 bases at V and 1 base at J, with 13 bases between. For the CDR3, the DNA is TGTGCCAGCAGATTACAGGGAAAGGCCAAAAACATTCAGTACTTC. Translated: CASRLQGKAKNIQYF.

As regards this clonotype: This sequence may be a read error, since a much larger clone differs from it by one base. This chain links TRBV7-3 with TRBJ2-2, with D tentatively TRBD2 (6 bases). The CDR3 has 15 amino acids. Germline V lookup: CDR1 SGHTA, CDR2 FQGTGA. Here the CDR3 reads CASSLSGRSHGELVF. The CDR3 nucleotides are TGTGCCAGCAGCCTTAGCGGCCGTTCCCACGGGGAGCTGGTTTTT.

This clonotype was seen a few times. The rearrangement joins TRBV5-5 to TRBJ1-5; 10 positions match TRBD1. This CDR3 contains 18 residues. CDR1 SGHKS and CDR2 YYEKEE come from the germline V gene (reference sequence). The V gene end was trimmed by 4 bases and the J gene end by 2 bases; junction bases not matched to a gene: 12. CDR3 sequence reads: CASSLRQGAGAGNQPQHF. For the CDR3, the DNA is TGTGCCAGCAGCCTGCGACAGGGGGCGGGTGCCGGCAATCAGCCCCAGCATTTT.

This clonotype showed up many times. J is TRBJ2-2 and V is TRBV7-2; maybe TRBD1 (6 bases). The germline V and J ends were trimmed by 0 bases and 7 bases, with 15 bases remaining between them. CDR3 length equals 16 residues. CDR1 is SGHTA and CDR2 is FQGNSA in the germline V gene. CDR3 in amino acids: CASSLADSARHGELFF. The CDR3 DNA sequence: TGTGCCAGCAGCTTAGCGGACAGCGCGCGGCACGGGGAGCTGTTTTTT.

The chain joins TRBV6-2 or TRBV6-3 to TRBJ2-7; D remains unclear. Deletions cut 2 bases from V and 3 bases from J, with 11 bases between. Germline V gene lookup returns CDR1 MNHEY and CDR2 SVGEGT. This CDR3 is 14 amino acids long. The CDR3 loop is CASSYLGADYEQYF. CDR3 nucleotides: TGTGCCAGCAGTTACCTGGGTGCGGACTACGAGCAGTACTTC.

The J gene is TRBJ1-5, the V gene TRBV12-3 or TRBV12-4; TRBD1 might be the D (6 bases). The V end lost 6 bases, the J end lost 1 base, and 10 bases lay between the germline ends. This CDR3 spans 14 amino acids. CDR3 DNA: TGTGCCAGCAGCGCCGGACAGAGCAATCAGCCCCAGCATTTT. Protein: CASSAGQSNQPQHF.

This clonotype was found many times. The chain carries TRBV29-1 and TRBJ1-1; D gene ambiguous. V was pared by 4 bases and J by 1 base, with 22 bases between. The CDR3 has 17 amino acids. In germline, CDR1 is SQVTM, CDR2 ANQGSEA. This CDR3 is CSVATWRQAYRNTEAFF. The CDR3 DNA reads as TGCAGCGTTGCAACCTGGCGGCAGGCCTATAGGAACACTGAAGCTTTCTTT.

The sample holds many counts of this clonotype. The CDR3 region is CASSPRQLKSYEQYF. The CDR3 region has the DNA TGTGCCAGCAGTCCCCGACAGTTAAAGTCCTACGAGCAGTACTTC. This chain links TRBV12-3 or TRBV12-4 with TRBJ2-7, with TRBD1 as a possible D gene (5 bases). Trimming took 5 bases from V and 1 from J, leaving 15 bases between them. The CDR3 covers 15 residues.

The chain recombines TRBV18 with TRBJ1-2; D ambiguous. The germline gives CDR1 KGHSH, CDR2 LQKENI. The length of the CDR3 is 12 residues. V was cut by 5 bases and J by 5 bases, with 9 bases left in between. The CDR3 region is CASSEAFYGYTF. CDR3 DNA sequence: TGTGCCAGCTCAGAGGCTTTTTATGGCTACACCTTC.

V usage is TRBV15 and J usage is TRBJ2-1, with 7 bases aligning to TRBD1. In germline, CDR1 is LNHNV, CDR2 YYDKDF (reference sequence). This CDR3 is 15 amino acids long. V shed 4 bases and J 7 bases; nucleotides not matched to a gene: 10. The CDR3 DNA sequence: TGTGCCACCAGCACTGACAGGGTGGAGCTAAATGAGCAGTTCTTC. Translated, it gives CATSTDRVELNEQFF.

This clonotype was counted ten times or more. V and J are TRBV2 and TRBJ2-7, with D perhaps assigned TRBD1 or TRBD2 (5 bases each). V was clipped by 11 bases and J by 6 bases, with 14 bases between them. Germline V gene data show CDR1 as SNHLY and CDR2 as FYNNEI. The CDR3 is made up of 11 amino acids. CDR3 sequence: CAGQGGGEQYF. CDR3 nucleotides: TGTGCCGGGCAGGGCGGAGGCGAGCAGTACTTC.

This clonotype was observed many times. The gene calls are TRBV28 and TRBJ2-3, with unresolved D. CDR1 MDHEN and CDR2 SYDVKM come from the germline V gene. The CDR3 is 16 residues long. The germline V and J ends were trimmed by 5 bases and 0 bases, with 15 bases remaining between them. CDR3 amino acids: CASSPVTIRSTDTQYF. DNA of the CDR3: TGTGCCAGCAGTCCCGTTACCATCCGAAGCACAGATACGCAGTATTTT.

This clonotype occurred many times. The V and J genes are TRBV3-1 and TRBJ2-7; D remains ambiguous. Trimming took off 1 base at V and 3 bases at J, with 4 bases between the two ends. The CDR3 has 12 amino acids. Per germline, CDR1 LGHDT and CDR2 YNNKEL (reference sequence). CDR3 amino acids: CASSQASYEQYF. CDR3 DNA sequence: TGTGCCAGCAGCCAAGCAAGCTACGAGCAGTACTTC.

This clonotype came up many times. CDR3 sequence: CAIRGYSMNTEAFF. The CDR3 nucleotides read TGTGCCATCAGAGGTTACAGCATGAACACTGAAGCTTTCTTT. This chain links TRBV2 with TRBJ1-1; D gene unclear. Between the trimmed V and J ends, which lost 10 bases and 0 bases, there was a span of 15 bases. CDR1 and CDR2 from the germline V gene are SNHLY and FYNNEI. This CDR3 contains 14 residues.

The chain has TRBV20-1 and TRBJ2-5; 7 nucleotides line up with TRBD1. V trimming: 1 base; J trimming: 4 bases; junction bases outside the gene matches: 3. Germline V lookup: CDR1 DFQATT, CDR2 SNEGSKA (reference sequence). The CDR3 loop spans 13 amino acids. The CDR3 sequence is CSARGAGGETQYF. Written as DNA, the CDR3 is TGCAGTGCTAGAGGGGCAGGGGGAGAGACCCAGTACTTC.